This TCR beta chain was profiled in a study of CD8 T cells in ankylosing spondylitis (dated by TCRdb to between 2016 and 2019). About the study as a whole: T cell receptor beta repertoires were profiled in healthy donors and ankylosing spondylitis patients so that disease-linked TCR variants could be found. The full study cohort comprised 25 ankylosing spondylitis patients and 85 to 120 healthy donors. Peripheral blood was sampled, and synovial fluid was additionally collected from ankylosing spondylitis patients.

Study-wide findings and limitations: The disease-linked clones were reported to be significantly enriched in matched synovial fluid samples from ankylosing spondylitis patients. A CD8+ phenotype was shown by the disease-linked clones, which were found at relatively low frequencies in peripheral blood. A TCR beta motif of about 8 highly homologous amino acid variants appeared characteristic of blood from ankylosing spondylitis patients. Some of the motif variants had been reported before in the synovial fluid and blood of reactive arthritis patients, a finding that suggests common disease-initiation mechanisms.

In its sample, this clonotype was seen a few times. The target of this receptor is not known. Qualities for individual bases were not recorded, and no much larger clone is one base off. Sequencing was carried out with an Illumina HiSeq 2500. Quantitative 5'-RACE with molecular barcodes was used to prepare TCR beta libraries. The original pipeline was this. A new computational method, built on a probabilistic model of VDJ rearrangement, was used to identify disease-linked TCR variants. TCRdb ran its own pipeline on the public reads, namely fastp trimming at Q25 and MiXCR clone calling, and kept in-frame beta chains. Merged by CDR3 protein, the rows form single entries marked with the most common genes and DNA. None of the V and J calls come from the authors' own analysis; TCRdb made them. Present in this sample are about 420,000 distinct CDR3 sequences, 20% to 25% of which were seen just once. Around 17% of the sample is in the top ten clones.

The CDR3 covers 14 residues, taking in both the cysteine and the phenylalanine. The read is trimmed to its CDR3 DNA, 42 bases read in frame from base 1. CDR1 and CDR2 are read off the germline V gene (reference sequence) as WNHNN and SYGVQD. V drops 5 bases and J drops 11 bases, leaving 19 bases in between. Sample: blood, either unsorted or a sorted T cell fraction (not recorded which). Recombination connected TRBV10-1 to TRBJ2-1; the D region is possibly TRBD1 or TRBD2, each matching across 6 bases. The TCR was taken from a male donor with ankylosing spondylitis. The DNA is TGCGCCAGCAGTCAGGCAGGGGAACTAGCTCAGCAGTTCTTC. Its protein is CASSQAGELAQQFF.